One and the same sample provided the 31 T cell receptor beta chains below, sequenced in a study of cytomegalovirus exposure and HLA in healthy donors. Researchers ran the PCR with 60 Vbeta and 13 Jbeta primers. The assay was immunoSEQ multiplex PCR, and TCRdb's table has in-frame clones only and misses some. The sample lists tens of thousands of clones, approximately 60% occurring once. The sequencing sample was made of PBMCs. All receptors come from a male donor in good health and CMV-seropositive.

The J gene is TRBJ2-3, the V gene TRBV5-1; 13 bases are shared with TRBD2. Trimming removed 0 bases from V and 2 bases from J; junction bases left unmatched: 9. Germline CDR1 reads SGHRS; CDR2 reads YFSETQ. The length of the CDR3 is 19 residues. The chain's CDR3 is CASSLGLAGGLISTDTQYF. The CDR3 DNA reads TGCGCCAGCAGCTTGGGACTAGCGGGGGGCCTTATCTCCACAGATACGCAGTATTTT.

The CDR3 DNA reads as TGCGCCAGCAGCCCAGGTCCCCCCAGGGCCCTAAACACTGAAGCTTTCTTT. Encoded protein: CASSPGPPRALNTEAFF. The J gene is TRBJ1-1, the V gene TRBV4-1; maybe TRBD1 (5 bases). Germline CDR1 and CDR2: MGHRA and YSYEKL. There are 17 residues in the CDR3. V lost 4 bases, J lost 2 bases, and 20 bases lay in between.

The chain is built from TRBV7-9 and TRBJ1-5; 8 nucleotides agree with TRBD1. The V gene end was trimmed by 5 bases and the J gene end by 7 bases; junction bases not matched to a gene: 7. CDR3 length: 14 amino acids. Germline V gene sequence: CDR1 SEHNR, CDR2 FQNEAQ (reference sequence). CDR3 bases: TGTGCCAGCAGCCCAGCGACAGGGGAACAGCCCCAGCATTTT. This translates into CASSPATGEQPQHF.

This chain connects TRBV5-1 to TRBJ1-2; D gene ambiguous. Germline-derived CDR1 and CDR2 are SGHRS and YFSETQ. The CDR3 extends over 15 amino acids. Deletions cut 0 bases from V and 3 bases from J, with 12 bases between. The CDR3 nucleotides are TGCGCCAGCAGCTTGGCCCCGGCGGCGGACTATGGCTACACCTTC. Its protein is CASSLAPAADYGYTF.

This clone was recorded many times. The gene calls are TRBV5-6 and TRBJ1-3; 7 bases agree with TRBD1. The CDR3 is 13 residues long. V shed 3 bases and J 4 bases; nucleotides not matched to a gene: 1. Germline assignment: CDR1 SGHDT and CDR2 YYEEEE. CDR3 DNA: TGTGCCAGCAGCTCGGACAGGGGAAACACCATATATTTT. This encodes CASSSDRGNTIYF.

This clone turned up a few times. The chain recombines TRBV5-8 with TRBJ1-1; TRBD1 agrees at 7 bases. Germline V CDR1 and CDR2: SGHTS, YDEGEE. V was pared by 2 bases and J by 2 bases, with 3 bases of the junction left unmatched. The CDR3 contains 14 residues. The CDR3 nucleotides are TGTGCCAGCAGCTTCAGGGACAGTAACACTGAAGCTTTCTTT. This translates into CASSFRDSNTEAFF.

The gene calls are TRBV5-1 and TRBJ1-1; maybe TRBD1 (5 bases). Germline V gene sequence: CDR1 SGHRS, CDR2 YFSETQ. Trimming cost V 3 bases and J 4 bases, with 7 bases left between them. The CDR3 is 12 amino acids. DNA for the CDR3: TGCGCCAGCAGCTGGGGGGGCACTGAAGCTTTCTTT. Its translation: CASSWGGTEAFF.

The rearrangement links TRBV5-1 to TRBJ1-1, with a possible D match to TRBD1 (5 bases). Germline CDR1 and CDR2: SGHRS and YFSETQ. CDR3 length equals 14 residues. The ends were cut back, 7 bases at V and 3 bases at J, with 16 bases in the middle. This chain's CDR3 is CASSFRGSDTEAFF. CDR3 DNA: TGCGCCAGCTCCTTTCGGGGGTCAGACACTGAAGCTTTCTTT. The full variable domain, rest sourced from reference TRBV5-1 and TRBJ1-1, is KAGVTQTPRYLIKTRGQQVTLSCSPISGHRSVSWYQQTPGQGLQFLFEYFSETQRNKGNFPGRFSGRQFSNSRSEMNVSTLELGDSALYLCASSFRGSDTEAFFGQGTRLTVV.

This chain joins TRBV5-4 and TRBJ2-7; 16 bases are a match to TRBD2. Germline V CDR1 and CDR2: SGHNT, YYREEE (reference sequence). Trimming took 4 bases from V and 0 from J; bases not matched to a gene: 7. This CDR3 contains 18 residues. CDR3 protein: CASSQGLAGGLSSYEQYF. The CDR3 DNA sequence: TGTGCCAGCAGCCAGGGACTAGCGGGAGGGTTAAGCTCCTACGAGCAGTACTTC.

CDR3 amino acids: CASSVGTYENTEAFF. The DNA for the CDR3 is TGTGCCAGTAGTGTTGGGACTTACGAGAACACTGAAGCTTTCTTT. The chain is built from TRBV19 and TRBJ1-1, with D possibly TRBD1 on 5 matching bases. Trimming pared 5 bases from V and 1 base from J, leaving 14 bases between. Germline CDR1 reads LNHDA; CDR2 reads SQIVND (reference sequence). This CDR3 spans 15 amino acids.

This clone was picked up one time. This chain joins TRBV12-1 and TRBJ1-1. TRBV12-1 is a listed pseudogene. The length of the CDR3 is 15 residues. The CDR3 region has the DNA TGTGCCAGCAGCTTGGAGTGCAACCTGAACACTGAAGCTTTCTTT. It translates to CASSLECNLNTEAFF.

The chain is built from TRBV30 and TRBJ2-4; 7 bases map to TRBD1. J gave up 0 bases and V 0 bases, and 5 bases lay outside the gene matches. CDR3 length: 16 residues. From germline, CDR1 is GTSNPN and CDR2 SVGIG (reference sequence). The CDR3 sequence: CAWSVDRVAAKNIQYF. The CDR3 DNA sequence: TGTGCCTGGAGTGTTGACAGGGTAGCAGCCAAAAACATTCAGTACTTC.

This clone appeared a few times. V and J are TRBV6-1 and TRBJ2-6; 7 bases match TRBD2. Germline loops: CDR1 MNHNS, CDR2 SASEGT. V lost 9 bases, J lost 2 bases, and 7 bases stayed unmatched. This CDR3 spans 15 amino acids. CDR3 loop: CASREGKAGANVLTF. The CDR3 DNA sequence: TGTGCCAGTAGGGAGGGGAAGGCTGGGGCCAACGTCCTGACTTTC.

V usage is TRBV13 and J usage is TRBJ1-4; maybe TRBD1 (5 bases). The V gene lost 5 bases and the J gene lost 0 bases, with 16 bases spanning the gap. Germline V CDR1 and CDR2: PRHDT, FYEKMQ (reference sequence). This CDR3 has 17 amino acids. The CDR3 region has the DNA TGTGCCAGCAGCCCGCAGGGCGCGCTTGCAACTAATGAAAAACTGTTTTTT. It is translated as CASSPQGALATNEKLFF.

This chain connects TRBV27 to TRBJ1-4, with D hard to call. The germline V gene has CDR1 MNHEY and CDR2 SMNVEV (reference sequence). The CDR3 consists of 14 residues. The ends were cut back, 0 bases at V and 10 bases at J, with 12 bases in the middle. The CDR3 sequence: CASSLSIAVGKLFF. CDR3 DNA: TGTGCCAGCAGTTTATCTATAGCCGTGGGAAAACTGTTTTTT.

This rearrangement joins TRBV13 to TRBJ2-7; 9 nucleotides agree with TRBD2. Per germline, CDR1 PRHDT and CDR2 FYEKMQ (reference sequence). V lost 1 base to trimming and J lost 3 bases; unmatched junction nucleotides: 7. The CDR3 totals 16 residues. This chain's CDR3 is CASSLDVAGGFYEQYF. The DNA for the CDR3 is TGTGCCAGCAGCTTAGACGTGGCGGGGGGGTTCTACGAGCAGTACTTC.

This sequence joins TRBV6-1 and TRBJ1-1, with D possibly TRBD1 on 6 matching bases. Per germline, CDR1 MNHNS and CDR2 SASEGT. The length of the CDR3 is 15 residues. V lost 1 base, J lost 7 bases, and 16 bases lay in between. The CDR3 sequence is CASSEGGRRGIEAFF. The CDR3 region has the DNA TGTGCCAGCAGTGAAGGGGGGCGCAGGGGTATTGAAGCTTTCTTT.

Written as DNA, the CDR3 is TGCGCCAGCAGCTCCCGGACTATATCGAACACCGGGGAGCTGTTTTTT. Amino acid sequence: CASSSRTISNTGELFF. The J gene is TRBJ2-2, the V gene TRBV5-1, with D possibly TRBD2 on 6 matching bases. CDR3 size: 16 residues. Germline CDR1 SGHRS, CDR2 YFSETQ. With 3 bases removed from V and 0 bases from J, the gap between germline ends came to 12 bases.

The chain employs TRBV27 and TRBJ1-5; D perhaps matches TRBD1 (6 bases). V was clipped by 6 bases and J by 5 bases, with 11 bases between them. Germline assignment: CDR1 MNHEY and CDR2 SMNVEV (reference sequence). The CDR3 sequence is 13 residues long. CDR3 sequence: CASRGAADQPQHF. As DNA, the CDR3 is TGTGCCAGCAGGGGGGCTGCAGATCAGCCCCAGCATTTT.

The CDR3 nucleotides are TGCGCCAGCGGTAGGGGGAACACTGAAGCTTTCTTT. Its protein product is CASGRGNTEAFF. The rearrangement links TRBV5-1 to TRBJ1-1, with D maybe TRBD1 (5 bases). This CDR3 is 12 amino acids long. Trimming pared 7 bases from V and 1 base from J, leaving 8 bases between. Germline CDR1 is SGHRS and CDR2 is YFSETQ.

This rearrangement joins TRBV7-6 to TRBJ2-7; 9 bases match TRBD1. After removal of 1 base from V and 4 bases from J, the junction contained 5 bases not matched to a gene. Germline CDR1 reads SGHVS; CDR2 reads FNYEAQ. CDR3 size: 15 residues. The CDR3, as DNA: TGTGCCAGCAGCTTAGGGGGACAGGGAACGTACGAGCAGTACTTC. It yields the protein CASSLGGQGTYEQYF.

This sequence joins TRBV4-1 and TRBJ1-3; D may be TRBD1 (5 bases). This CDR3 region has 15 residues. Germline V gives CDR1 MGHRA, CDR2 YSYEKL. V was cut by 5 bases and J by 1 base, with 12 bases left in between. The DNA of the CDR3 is TGCGCCAGCAGCTATGGGGCAGATTCTGGAAACACCATATATTTT. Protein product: CASSYGADSGNTIYF.

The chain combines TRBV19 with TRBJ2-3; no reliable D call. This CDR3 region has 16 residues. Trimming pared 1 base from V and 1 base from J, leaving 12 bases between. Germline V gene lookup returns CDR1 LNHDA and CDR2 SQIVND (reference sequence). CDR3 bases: TGTGCCAGTAGTATAGCCGGAGCTGCCCGCACAGATACGCAGTATTTT. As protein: CASSIAGAARTDTQYF.

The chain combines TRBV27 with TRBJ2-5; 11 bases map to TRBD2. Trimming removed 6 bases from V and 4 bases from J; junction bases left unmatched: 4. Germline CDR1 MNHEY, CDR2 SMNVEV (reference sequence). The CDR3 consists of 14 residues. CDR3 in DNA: TGTGCCAGCAGCCAACTAGCGGGAGTAGAGACCCAGTACTTC. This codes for CASSQLAGVETQYF.

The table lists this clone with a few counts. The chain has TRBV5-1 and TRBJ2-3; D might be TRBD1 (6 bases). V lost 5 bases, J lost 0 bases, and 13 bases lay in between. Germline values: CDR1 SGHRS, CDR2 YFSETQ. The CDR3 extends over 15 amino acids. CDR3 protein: CASRPGHLSTDTQYF. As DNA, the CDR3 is TGCGCCAGCAGGCCGGGACACCTAAGCACAGATACGCAGTATTTT.

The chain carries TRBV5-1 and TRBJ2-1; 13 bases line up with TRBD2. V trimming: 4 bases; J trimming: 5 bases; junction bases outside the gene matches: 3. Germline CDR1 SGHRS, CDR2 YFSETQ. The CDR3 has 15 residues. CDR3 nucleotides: TGCGCCAGCAGCCCCGGACTAGCGGGAGACAATGAGCAGTTCTTC. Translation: CASSPGLAGDNEQFF.

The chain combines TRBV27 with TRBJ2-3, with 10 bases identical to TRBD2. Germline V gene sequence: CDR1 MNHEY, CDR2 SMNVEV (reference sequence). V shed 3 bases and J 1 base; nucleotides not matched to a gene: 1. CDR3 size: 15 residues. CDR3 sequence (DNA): TGTGCCAGCAGTTTCGGGACTAGCGGCACAGATACGCAGTATTTT. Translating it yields CASSFGTSGTDTQYF.

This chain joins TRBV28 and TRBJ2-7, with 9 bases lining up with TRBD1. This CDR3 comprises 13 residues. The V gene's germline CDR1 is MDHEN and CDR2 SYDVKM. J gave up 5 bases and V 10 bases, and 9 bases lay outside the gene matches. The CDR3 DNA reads TGTGCCATCACAGGGGGCGCTTGGGACGAGCAGTACTTC. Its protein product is CAITGGAWDEQYF.

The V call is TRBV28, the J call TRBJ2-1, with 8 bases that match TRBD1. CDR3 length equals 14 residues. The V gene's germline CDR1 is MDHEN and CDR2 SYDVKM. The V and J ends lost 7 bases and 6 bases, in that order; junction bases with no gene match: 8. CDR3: CASTAVGQVNEQFF. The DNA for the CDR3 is TGTGCCAGCACCGCCGTGGGACAGGTCAATGAGCAGTTCTTC.

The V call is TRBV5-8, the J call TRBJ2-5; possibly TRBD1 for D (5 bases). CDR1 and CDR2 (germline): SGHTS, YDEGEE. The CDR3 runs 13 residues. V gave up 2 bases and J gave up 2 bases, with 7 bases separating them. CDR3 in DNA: TGTGCCAGCAGCTTACAGGCGCAAGAGACCCAGTACTTC. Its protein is CASSLQAQETQYF.

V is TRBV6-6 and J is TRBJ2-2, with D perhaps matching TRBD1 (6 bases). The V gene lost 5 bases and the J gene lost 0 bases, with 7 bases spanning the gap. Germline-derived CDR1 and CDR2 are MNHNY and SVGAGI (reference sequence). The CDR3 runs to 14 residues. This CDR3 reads CASSPGANTGELFF. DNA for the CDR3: TGTGCCAGCAGTCCAGGGGCGAACACCGGGGAGCTGTTTTTT.